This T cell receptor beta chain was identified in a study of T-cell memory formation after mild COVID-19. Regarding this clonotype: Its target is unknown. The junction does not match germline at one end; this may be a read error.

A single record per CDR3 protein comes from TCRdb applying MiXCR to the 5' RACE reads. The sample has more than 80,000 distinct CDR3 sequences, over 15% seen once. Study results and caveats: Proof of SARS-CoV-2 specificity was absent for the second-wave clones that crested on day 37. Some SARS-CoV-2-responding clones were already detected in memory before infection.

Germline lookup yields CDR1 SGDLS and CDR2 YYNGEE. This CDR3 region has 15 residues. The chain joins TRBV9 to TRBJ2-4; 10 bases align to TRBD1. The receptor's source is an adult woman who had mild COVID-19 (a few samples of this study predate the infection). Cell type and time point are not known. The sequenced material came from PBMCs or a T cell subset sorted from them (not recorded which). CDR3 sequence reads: CASSPRSQPGQGTIF. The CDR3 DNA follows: TGTGCCAGCAGCCCCCGGTCCCAACCGGGACAGGGGACCATCTTC.